Detailed here is one T cell receptor (beta chain). The data stem from a study of T cell changes during pregnancy in multiple sclerosis. Germline assignment: CDR1 MNHEY and CDR2 SMNVEV (reference sequence). V shed 6 bases, J shed 1 base, and the junction held 4 bases outside the gene matches. The length of the CDR3 is 16 residues. The protocol was immunoSEQ multiplex PCR, while the TCRdb copy is restricted to in-frame clones and leaves out a portion. The sample lists 100,000 or so clones; approximately 95% were seen once. The chain carries TRBV27 and TRBJ2-2, with 11 bases aligning to TRBD2. The sequenced sample was peripheral blood, obtained after pregnancy. The sequence came from a female donor in good health, enrolled as a control in a pregnancy study. The CDR3: CASRRGTSGNTGELFF. CDR3 sequence (DNA): TGTGCCAGCAGACGTGGGACTAGCGGGAACACCGGGGAGCTGTTTTTT.